The 9 T cell receptor beta chains in this list originate from one sample, sequenced in a study of CD8+CD57+ T cells in acquired aplastic anemia. TCR beta VDJ and CDR3 were profiled, and genomic DNA was the template. TCRdb re-called the reads with MiXCR, one entry per CDR3 protein. The sample has under 200,000 distinct CDR3 sequences, 55% to 70% seen once. The source material was sorted CD4+, CD8+, or CD8+CD57+ T cells (not recorded which) from PBMCs. Receptors were obtained from a human donor with severe aplastic anemia or a healthy control (not recorded which).

V and J are TRBV29-1 and TRBJ2-3; D may be TRBD2 (6 bases). V shed 6 bases and J shed 3 bases, with 16 bases lying between them. Germline CDR1 is SQVTM and CDR2 is ANQGSEA. There are 14 residues in the CDR3. This CDR3 reads CSVALGLRTDTQYF. CDR3 in DNA: TGCAGCGTCGCCCTGGGACTGAGAACAGATACGCAGTATTTT.

The V gene is TRBV2, the J gene TRBJ1-1; D is ambiguous. This CDR3 spans 13 amino acids. Germline V gives CDR1 SNHLY, CDR2 FYNNEI. Trimming stripped 6 bases from V and 1 base from J, with 9 bases between. In DNA form, the CDR3 reads TGTGCCAGCAGGCCCCAGAGGAACACTGAAGCTTTCTTT. As protein: CASRPQRNTEAFF.

The chain combines TRBV19 with TRBJ1-3, with a tentative D call TRBD1 (5 bases). CDR1 and CDR2 from the germline V gene are LNHDA and SQIVND (reference sequence). V was trimmed by 9 bases and J by 2 bases, leaving 11 bases between them. The CDR3 has 13 residues. CDR3 residues: CASGTSPGNTIYF. CDR3 nucleotide sequence: TGTGCCAGCGGGACTAGCCCTGGAAACACCATATATTTT. Full variable domain (outside the CDR3, taken from reference TRBV19 and TRBJ1-3): DGGITQSPKYLFRKEGQNVTLSCEQNLNHDAMYWYRQDPGQGLRLIYYSQIVNDFQKGDIAEGYSVSREKKESFPLTVTSAQKNPTAFYLCASGTSPGNTIYFGEGSWLTVV.

The V gene is TRBV7-9, the J gene TRBJ2-7, with 8 bases that match TRBD1. Germline V lookup: CDR1 SEHNR, CDR2 FQNEAQ (reference sequence). This CDR3 is built from 15 residues. V lost 6 bases, J lost 7 bases, and 14 bases stayed unmatched. The CDR3 DNA reads TGTGCCAGCAGTTCCGACAGGGGAGTTTCGGGGGAGCAGTACTTC. Translating it yields CASSSDRGVSGEQYF.

This clonotype was counted only a few times. The V call is TRBV5-1, the J call TRBJ1-2; 12 positions agree with TRBD1. V trimming: 3 bases; J trimming: 6 bases; junction bases outside the gene matches: 12. The germline V gene has CDR1 SGHRS and CDR2 YFSETQ. The CDR3 consists of 17 residues. The CDR3 DNA reads TGCGCCAGCAGCTCGGTTGGGACAGGGGGCGAGTGGAATGGCTACACCTTC. As protein: CASSSVGTGGEWNGYTF.

In its sample, this clonotype was seen a few times. The chain uses TRBV30 and TRBJ2-1; the match to TRBD2 covers 14 bases. Losses at the gene ends were 0 bases for V and 7 bases for J; bases not matched to a gene: 2. The CDR3 is made up of 15 amino acids. CDR1 is GTSNPN, CDR2 SVGIG, per germline (reference sequence). For the CDR3, the DNA is TGTGCCTGGAGTGTACGACTAGCGGGGGGGAATGAGCAGTTCTTC. Translated: CAWSVRLAGGNEQFF. Looking up the rest from reference TRBV30 and TRBJ2-1 gives the full variable domain: SQTIHQWPATLVQPVGSPLSLECTVEGTSNPNLYWYRQAAGRGLQLLFYSVGIGQISSEVPQNLSASRPQDRQFILSSKKLLLSDSGFYLCAWSVRLAGGNEQFFGPGTRLTVL.

This clonotype was recorded once. The V and J genes are TRBV9 and TRBJ2-1, with 9 bases matching TRBD2. The trim removed 7 bases at V and 8 bases at J, leaving 7 bases unmatched. CDR3 length: 13 amino acids. In germline, CDR1 is SGDLS, CDR2 YYNGEE. As DNA, the CDR3 is TGTGCCAGCGGCGGGGGGGCCGGCTATGAGCAGTTCTTC. It specifies CASGGGAGYEQFF.

J is TRBJ1-2 and V is TRBV2, with 9 nucleotides matching TRBD1. The CDR3 contains 14 residues. The V gene's germline CDR1 is SNHLY and CDR2 FYNNEI. V was clipped by 6 bases and J by 4 bases; unmatched bases: 6. The CDR3 coding sequence is TGTGCCAGCAGCGAATTGGGACAGGGCTATGGCTACACCTTC. The encoded protein is CASSELGQGYGYTF.

This clonotype was recorded at least ten times. The J gene is TRBJ1-1, the V gene TRBV7-8, with TRBD1 as a possible D gene (5 bases). The germline V and J ends were trimmed by 1 base and 4 bases, with 16 bases remaining between them. The CDR3 is 16 residues long. Germline V gene lookup returns CDR1 SGHVS and CDR2 FQNEAQ. The CDR3 protein is CASSLGSSGIITEAFF. DNA of the CDR3: TGTGCCAGCAGCTTAGGTTCGTCAGGGATTATCACTGAAGCTTTCTTT.